The 22 T cell receptor beta chains below were found in one sample sequenced in a study of blood T cell repertoires in COVID-19. TCRdb keeps only in-frame clones here, not all; method: immunoSEQ multiplex PCR. Here the sample spans 100,000 to 150,000 clones, 70% to 90% being singletons. The material sequenced was peripheral blood. Receptor source: a man aged 50-60 years with acute or convalescent COVID-19.

The chain recombines TRBV3-1 (or the pseudogene TRBV3-2) with TRBJ2-1; 10 nucleotides agree with TRBD1. CDR3 length equals 15 residues. V lost 0 bases, J lost 7 bases, and 3 bases stayed unmatched. Germline assignment: CDR1 LGHDT and CDR2 YNNKEL (reference sequence). The chain's CDR3 is CASSQEGQGINEQFF. For the CDR3, the DNA is TGTGCCAGCAGCCAAGAGGGACAGGGGATAAATGAGCAGTTCTTC.

J is TRBJ2-1 and V is TRBV4-2, with TRBD2 matching 7 bases. V was pared by 1 base and J by 9 bases, with 12 bases of the junction left unmatched. This CDR3 has 16 residues. The germline gives CDR1 LGHNA, CDR2 YNFKEQ. The CDR3 is CASSQGEGIGPGEQFF. CDR3 in DNA: TGTGCCAGCAGCCAAGGGGAGGGTATCGGCCCGGGTGAGCAGTTCTTC.

The chain combines TRBV18 with TRBJ1-2; no clear D. Germline V gives CDR1 KGHSH, CDR2 LQKENI. Trimming removed 2 bases at V and 5 bases at J, with 12 bases between. The CDR3 loop spans 14 amino acids. The CDR3 loop reads CASSPTESQYGYTF. The CDR3 DNA is TGTGCCAGCTCACCAACTGAGTCCCAATATGGCTACACCTTC.

This clone was observed a single time. The chain carries TRBV10-3 and TRBJ1-6, with D maybe TRBD1 (5 bases). Trimming pared 6 bases from V and 7 bases from J, leaving 16 bases between. This CDR3 comprises 15 residues. The germline V gene encodes CDR1 ENHRY and CDR2 SYGVKD. The CDR3 is CAIRKEGTGNSPLHF. The CDR3 region has the DNA TGTGCCATCAGGAAGGAGGGGACCGGGAATTCACCCCTCCACTTT.

The rearrangement joins TRBV15 to TRBJ1-2, with D possibly matching TRBD1 (6 bases). The ends were cut back, 1 base at V and 8 bases at J, with 14 bases in the middle. CDR1 and CDR2 from the germline V gene are LNHNV and YYDKDF (reference sequence). CDR3 length equals 14 residues. CDR3 nucleotides: TGTGCCACCAGCAGAGCAGGGGCTGATGGAGGCTACACCTTC. Amino acid sequence: CATSRAGADGGYTF.

The chain has TRBV13 and TRBJ1-3; TRBD1 matches 8 bases. Looked up from germline, CDR1 is PRHDT and CDR2 is FYEKMQ (reference sequence). CDR3 length: 18 residues. Germline trimming cut 2 bases from V and 0 bases from J; bases unmatched to any gene: 9. This chain's CDR3 is CASSLRGDRYFSGNTIYF. In DNA form, the CDR3 reads TGTGCCAGCAGCTTACGGGGGGACAGGTACTTCTCTGGAAACACCATATATTTT. The entire variable domain, with the rest obtained from reference TRBV13 and TRBJ1-3, is as follows: AAGVIQSPRHLIKEKRETATLKCYPIPRHDTVYWYQQGPGQDPQFLISFYEKMQSDKGSIPDRFSAQQFSDYHSELNMSSLELGDSALYFCASSLRGDRYFSGNTIYFGEGSWLTVV.

This chain joins TRBV10-3 and TRBJ2-2; 14 bases are shared with TRBD2. Germline lookup yields CDR1 ENHRY and CDR2 SYGVKD. The CDR3 sequence is 15 residues long. V lost 9 bases to trimming and J lost 5 bases; unmatched junction nucleotides: 5. Here the CDR3 DNA reads TGTGCCATTCAACGGACTAGCGGGGGGACCGGGGAGCTGTTTTTT. This codes for CAIQRTSGGTGELFF.

The chain carries TRBV3-1 (or the pseudogene TRBV3-2) and TRBJ2-5; maybe TRBD2 (5 bases). Germline values: CDR1 LGHDT, CDR2 YNNKEL (reference sequence). The V end lost 5 bases, the J end lost 1 base, and 14 bases lay between the germline ends. This CDR3 is built from 15 residues. DNA of the CDR3: TGTGCCAGCAGCGAGATGTTGCGGGCCCAAGAGACCCAGTACTTC. It translates to CASSEMLRAQETQYF.

The V call is TRBV2, the J call TRBJ1-6; D is uncertain. Deletions cut 5 bases from V and 4 bases from J, with 9 bases between. This CDR3 has 14 amino acids. Per germline, CDR1 SNHLY and CDR2 FYNNEI. CDR3 sequence (DNA): TGTGCCAGCAGTCAAAGGGAGTATAATTCACCCCTCCACTTT. Translation: CASSQREYNSPLHF.

V usage is TRBV28 and J usage is TRBJ2-4; the match to TRBD2 covers 7 bases. Germline V gene data show CDR1 as MDHEN and CDR2 as SYDVKM. After removal of 4 bases from V and 13 bases from J, the junction contained 10 bases not matched to a gene. The CDR3 loop spans 13 amino acids. The CDR3 sequence: CASSSYRAGFQYF. The CDR3, as DNA: TGTGCCAGCAGTTCCTACAGAGCGGGGTTCCAGTACTTC.

The rearrangement links TRBV2 to TRBJ2-7; 12 bases are a match to TRBD2. With V trimmed by 9 bases and J by 2 bases, 5 bases remained unmatched. This CDR3 comprises 14 residues. CDR1 is SNHLY and CDR2 is FYNNEI in the germline V gene. In DNA form, the CDR3 reads TGTGCCAGAGGAAGACTAGCGGGGGCCTACGAGCAGTACTTC. Its translation: CARGRLAGAYEQYF.

The rearrangement uses TRBV19 and TRBJ1-1; no firm D call. The CDR3 totals 13 residues. CDR1 and CDR2 (germline): LNHDA, SQIVND (reference sequence). V was trimmed by 5 bases and J by 1 base, leaving 8 bases between them. DNA for the CDR3: TGTGCCAGTAGTCTCAGACAGAACACTGAAGCTTTCTTT. This codes for CASSLRQNTEAFF.

The chain is built from TRBV11-1 and TRBJ1-1; 7 nucleotides align to TRBD1. The junction had 8 bases not matched to a gene; V was cut back by 4 bases and J by 0 bases. This CDR3 is 16 amino acids long. CDR1 and CDR2 (germline): SGHAT, FQDESV (reference sequence). The CDR3 sequence: CASSSTGTLMNTEAFF. For the CDR3, the DNA is TGTGCCAGCAGCTCGACAGGGACATTGATGAACACTGAAGCTTTCTTT. The full variable domain, completed using reference TRBV11-1 and TRBJ1-1, is EAEVAQSPRYKITEKSQAVAFWCDPISGHATLYWYRQILGQGPELLVQFQDESVVDDSQLPKDRFSAERLKGVDSTLKIQPAELGDSAMYLCASSSTGTLMNTEAFFGQGTRLTVV.

About this clone: Within the sample, other DNA sequences also encode this same CDR3. The rearrangement joins TRBV3-1 (or the pseudogene TRBV3-2) to TRBJ1-1; D not certain. Deletions cut 1 base from V and 5 bases from J, with 5 bases between. This CDR3 is built from 12 residues. The germline CDR1 and CDR2 sequences are LGHDT and YNNKEL (reference sequence). The CDR3 region is CASSQVATEAFF. The CDR3 DNA follows: TGTGCCAGCAGCCAAGTGGCTACTGAAGCTTTCTTT.

The chain recombines TRBV12-3 or TRBV12-4 with TRBJ1-2; the D gene is possibly TRBD1 (6 bases). The V end was cut by 3 bases, the J end by 8 bases, with 13 bases between. The CDR3 contains 13 residues. CDR3 sequence (DNA): TGTGCCAGCAGTTTTTCAGGGGCCAGGGGCTACACCTTC. Translated: CASSFSGARGYTF.

V gene TRBV28 combines with J gene TRBJ1-2; 7 bases are shared with TRBD1. The CDR3 loop spans 13 amino acids. CDR1 is MDHEN, CDR2 SYDVKM, per germline. V was pared by 3 bases and J by 4 bases, with 2 bases of the junction left unmatched. The CDR3 sequence is CASSLTGSYGYTF. CDR3 nucleotides: TGTGCCAGCAGTTTGACAGGGAGCTATGGCTACACCTTC.

This chain links TRBV3-1 (or the pseudogene TRBV3-2) with TRBJ1-4; possibly TRBD1 for D (6 bases). Per the germline V gene, CDR1 is LGHDT and CDR2 is YNNKEL (reference sequence). Trimming took off 4 bases at V and 8 bases at J, with 20 bases between the two ends. This CDR3 is built from 16 residues. Here the CDR3 DNA reads TGTGCCAGCAGCCTAGGGGGGGCCGGGGCATGGGAAAAACTGTTTTTT. This encodes CASSLGGAGAWEKLFF.

This rearrangement joins TRBV19 to TRBJ1-2; unclear D gene. Deletions cut 4 bases from V and 5 bases from J, with 17 bases between. This CDR3 spans 15 amino acids. Germline lookup yields CDR1 LNHDA and CDR2 SQIVND (reference sequence). The CDR3 coding sequence is TGTGCCAGTAGTACCCAGGCTCCGAATAAATATGGCTACACCTTC. Residues: CASSTQAPNKYGYTF.

The chain couples TRBV2 to TRBJ1-1; TRBD1 agrees at 7 bases. Germline CDR1 and CDR2: SNHLY and FYNNEI. V lost 10 bases to trimming and J lost 2 bases; unmatched junction nucleotides: 4. This CDR3 has 12 residues. The CDR3 loop is CATWDRNTEAFF. CDR3 DNA sequence: TGTGCCACCTGGGACAGAAACACTGAAGCTTTCTTT.

The rearrangement joins TRBV5-1 to TRBJ1-2, with 8 bases that match TRBD1. The length of the CDR3 is 14 residues. The junction had 5 bases not matched to a gene; V was cut back by 2 bases and J by 5 bases. CDR1 is SGHRS and CDR2 is YFSETQ in the germline V gene. Here the CDR3 DNA reads TGCGCCAGCAGCTTAGGACAGGGTGGATATGGCTACACCTTC. Its translation is CASSLGQGGYGYTF.

V usage is TRBV4-1 and J usage is TRBJ2-3; 10 bases are a match to TRBD1. The CDR3 length is 17 residues. After removal of 4 bases from V and 4 bases from J, the junction contained 11 bases not matched to a gene. Germline V gene sequence: CDR1 MGHRA, CDR2 YSYEKL. DNA of the CDR3: TGCGCCAGCAGCCTCCTTCCCGGGACAGGGGCCCCAGATACGCAGTATTTT. Translation: CASSLLPGTGAPDTQYF.

The chain joins TRBV5-1 to TRBJ1-1; D is possibly TRBD1 (5 bases). This CDR3 has 15 residues. Germline CDR1 and CDR2: SGHRS and YFSETQ. Trimming removed 4 bases from V and 4 bases from J, with 17 bases in between. The CDR3 is CASSTTTEMRTEAFF. In nucleotides, the CDR3 is TGCGCCAGCAGCACGACGACAGAGATGCGCACTGAAGCTTTCTTT. Variable domain in full (rest from reference TRBV5-1 and TRBJ1-1): KAGVTQTPRYLIKTRGQQVTLSCSPISGHRSVSWYQQTPGQGLQFLFEYFSETQRNKGNFPGRFSGRQFSNSRSEMNVSTLELGDSALYLCASSTTTEMRTEAFFGQGTRLTVV.